This T cell receptor (beta chain) was profiled in a study of shared clonotypes between healthy human individuals. General study findings and limits: A generally larger estimated richness was seen in naive subsets than in memory subsets. It was expected that sequencing depth would affect clonotype sharing among donors. Researchers sampled only blood; tissue repertoires likely differ.

Template for every sorted-subset replicate PCR totaled around 210 ng DNA, some 30,000 T cell genomes. Using immunoSEQ multiplex PCR, the repertoire was profiled, and TCRdb retains in-frame clones only, with some absent. The sample lists about 2.1 million clones, around 93% seen once, with under 2% in the top ten. CD45RO-negative, CCR7-positively selected cells formed the naive CD8 fraction, excluding terminally differentiated effector memory CD45RA+ cells. The CDR3 loop spans 11 amino acids. Germline V gene data show CDR1 as MNHEY and CDR2 as SMNVEV (reference sequence). Trimming took off 6 bases at V and 4 bases at J, with 6 bases between the two ends. Remarks on this clone: Antigen: not known. Other nucleotide sequences from this sample produce the same CDR3.

The sequence derives from a man between 18 and 29 years old in good health. Some clones in this sample may be carry-over from other donors' samples. Sequencing input: naive CD8+ T cells from PBMCs. V usage is TRBV27 and J usage is TRBJ2-5, with D unresolved. CDR3 bases: TGTGCCAGCAGGGTAGGAGAGACCCAGTACTTC. Translation gives CASRVGETQYF.